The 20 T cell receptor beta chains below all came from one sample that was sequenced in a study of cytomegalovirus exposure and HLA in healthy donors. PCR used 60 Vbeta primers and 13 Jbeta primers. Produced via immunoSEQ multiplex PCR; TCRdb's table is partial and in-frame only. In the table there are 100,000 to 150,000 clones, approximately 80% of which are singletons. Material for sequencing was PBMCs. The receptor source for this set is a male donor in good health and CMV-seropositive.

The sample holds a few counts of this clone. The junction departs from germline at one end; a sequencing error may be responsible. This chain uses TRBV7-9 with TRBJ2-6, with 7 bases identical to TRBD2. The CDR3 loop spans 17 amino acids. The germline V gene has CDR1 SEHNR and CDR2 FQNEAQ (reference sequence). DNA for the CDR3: TGTGCCAGCAGCTTAGAAGGGGAGGGCTCTGGGGCCAACGGCCTGACTTTC. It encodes CASSLEGEGSGANGLTF.

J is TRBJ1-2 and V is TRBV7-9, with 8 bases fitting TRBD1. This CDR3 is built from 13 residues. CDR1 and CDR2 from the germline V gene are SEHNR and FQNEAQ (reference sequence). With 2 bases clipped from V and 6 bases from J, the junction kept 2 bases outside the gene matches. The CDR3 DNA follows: TGTGCCAGCAGCTTAAGGGACAGGAATGGCTACACCTTC. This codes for CASSLRDRNGYTF.

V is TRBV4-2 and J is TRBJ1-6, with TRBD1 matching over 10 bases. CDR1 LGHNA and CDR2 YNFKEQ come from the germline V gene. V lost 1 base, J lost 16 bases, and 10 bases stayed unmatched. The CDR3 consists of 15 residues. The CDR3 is CASSQAGTGASGLHF. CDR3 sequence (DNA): TGTGCCAGCAGCCAAGCGGGGACAGGGGCTTCAGGGCTCCACTTT.

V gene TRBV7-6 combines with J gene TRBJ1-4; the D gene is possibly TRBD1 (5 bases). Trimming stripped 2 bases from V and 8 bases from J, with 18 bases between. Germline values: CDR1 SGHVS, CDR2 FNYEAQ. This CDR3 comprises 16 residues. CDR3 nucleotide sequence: TGTGCCAGCAGCTTAAGGCAGGGCCGGTTGGGCGAAAAACTGTTTTTT. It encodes CASSLRQGRLGEKLFF.

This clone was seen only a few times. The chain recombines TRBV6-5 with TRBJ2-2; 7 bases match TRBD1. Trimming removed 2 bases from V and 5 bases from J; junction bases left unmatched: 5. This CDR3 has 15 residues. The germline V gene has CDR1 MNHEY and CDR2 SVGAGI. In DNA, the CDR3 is TGTGCCAGCAGTTACCGGGACAGCTGGACCGGGGAGCTGTTTTTT. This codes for CASSYRDSWTGELFF.

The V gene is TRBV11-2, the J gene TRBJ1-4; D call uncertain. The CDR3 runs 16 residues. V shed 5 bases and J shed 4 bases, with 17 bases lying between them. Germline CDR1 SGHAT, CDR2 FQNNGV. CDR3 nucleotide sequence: TGTGCCAGCAGCACAATTAGACTGAAGATTAATGAAAAACTGTTTTTT. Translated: CASSTIRLKINEKLFF.

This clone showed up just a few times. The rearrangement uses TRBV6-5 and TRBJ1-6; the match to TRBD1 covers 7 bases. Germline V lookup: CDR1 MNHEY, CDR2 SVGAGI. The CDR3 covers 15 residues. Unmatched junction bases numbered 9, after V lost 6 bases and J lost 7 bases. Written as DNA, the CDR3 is TGTGCCAGCAGATCAGACAGGGCCGGCAATTCACCCCTCCACTTT. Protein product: CASRSDRAGNSPLHF.

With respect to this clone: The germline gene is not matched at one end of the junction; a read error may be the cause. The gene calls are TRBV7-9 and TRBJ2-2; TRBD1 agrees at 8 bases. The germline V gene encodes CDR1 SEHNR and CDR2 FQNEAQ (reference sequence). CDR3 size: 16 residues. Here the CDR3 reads CSSSPSGQANTGELFF. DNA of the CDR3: TGTTCCAGCAGCCCTTCGGGACAGGCCAACACCGGGGAGCTGTTTTTT.

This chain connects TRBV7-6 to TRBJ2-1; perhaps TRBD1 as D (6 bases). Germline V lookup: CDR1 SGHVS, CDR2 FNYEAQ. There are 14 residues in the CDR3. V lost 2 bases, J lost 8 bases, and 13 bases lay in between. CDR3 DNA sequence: TGTGCCAGCAGCTTATCACAGGGTTTGTATGAGCAGTTCTTC. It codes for CASSLSQGLYEQFF.

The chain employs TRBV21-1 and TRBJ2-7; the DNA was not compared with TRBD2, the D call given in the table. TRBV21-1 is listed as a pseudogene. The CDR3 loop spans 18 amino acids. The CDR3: CASSKERAGSESSYEQYF. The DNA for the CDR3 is TGTGCCAGCAGCAAAGAGAGGGCGGGATCCGAGAGCTCCTACGAGCAGTACTTC.

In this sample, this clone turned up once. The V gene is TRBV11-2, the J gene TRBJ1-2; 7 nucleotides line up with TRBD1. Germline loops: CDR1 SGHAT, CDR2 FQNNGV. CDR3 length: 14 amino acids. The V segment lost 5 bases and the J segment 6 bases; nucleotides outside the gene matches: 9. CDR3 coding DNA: TGTGCCAGCAGCGGAAGACAGGGCCTGGATGGCTACACCTTC. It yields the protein CASSGRQGLDGYTF.

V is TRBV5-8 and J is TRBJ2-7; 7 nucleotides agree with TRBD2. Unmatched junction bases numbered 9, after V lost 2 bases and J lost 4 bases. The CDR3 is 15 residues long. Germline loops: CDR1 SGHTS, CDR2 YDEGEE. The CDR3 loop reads CASSLKSGGRYEQYF. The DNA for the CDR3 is TGTGCCAGCAGCTTAAAGTCTGGCGGGAGATACGAGCAGTACTTC.

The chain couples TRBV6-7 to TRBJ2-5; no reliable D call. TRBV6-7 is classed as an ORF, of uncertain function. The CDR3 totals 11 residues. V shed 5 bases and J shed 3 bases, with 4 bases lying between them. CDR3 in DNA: TGTGCCAGCAGTACAGAAGAGACCCAGTACTTC. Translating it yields CASSTEETQYF.

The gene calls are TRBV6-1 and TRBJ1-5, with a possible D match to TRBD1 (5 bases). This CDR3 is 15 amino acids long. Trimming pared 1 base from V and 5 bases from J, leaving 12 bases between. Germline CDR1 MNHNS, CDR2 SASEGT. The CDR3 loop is CASSEGRVRHQPQHF. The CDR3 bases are TGTGCCAGCAGTGAAGGCAGGGTCCGACATCAGCCCCAGCATTTT.

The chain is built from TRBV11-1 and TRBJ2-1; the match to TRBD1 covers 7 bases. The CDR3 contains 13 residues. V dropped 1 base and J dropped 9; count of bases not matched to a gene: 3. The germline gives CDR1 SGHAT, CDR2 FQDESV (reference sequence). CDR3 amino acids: CASSLEGGGEQFF. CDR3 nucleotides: TGTGCCAGCAGCTTAGAAGGGGGCGGTGAGCAGTTCTTC.

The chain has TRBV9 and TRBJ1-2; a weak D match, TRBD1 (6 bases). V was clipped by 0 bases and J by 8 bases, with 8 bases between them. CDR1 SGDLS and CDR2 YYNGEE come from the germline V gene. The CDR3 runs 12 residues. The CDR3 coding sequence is TGTGCCAGCAGCGTAGCAGGGGCCGGCTACACCTTC. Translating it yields CASSVAGAGYTF. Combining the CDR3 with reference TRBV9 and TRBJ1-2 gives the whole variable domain DSGVTQTPKHLITATGQRVTLRCSPRSGDLSVYWYQQSLDQGLQFLIQYYNGEERAKGNILERFSAQQFPDLHSELNLSSLELGDSALYFCASSVAGAGYTFGSGTRLTVV.

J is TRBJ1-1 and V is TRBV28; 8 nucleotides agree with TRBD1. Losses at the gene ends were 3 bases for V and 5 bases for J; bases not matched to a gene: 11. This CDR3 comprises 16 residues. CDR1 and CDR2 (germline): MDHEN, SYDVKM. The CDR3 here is CASSLGSRGRGTEAFF. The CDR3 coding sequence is TGTGCCAGCAGTTTGGGGAGCAGGGGGCGAGGAACTGAAGCTTTCTTT.

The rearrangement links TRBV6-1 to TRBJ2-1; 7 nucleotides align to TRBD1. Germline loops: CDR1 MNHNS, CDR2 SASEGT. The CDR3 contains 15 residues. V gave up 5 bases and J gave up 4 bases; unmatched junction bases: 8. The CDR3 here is CASSPERGQYNEQFF. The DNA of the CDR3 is TGTGCCAGCAGTCCCGAGAGGGGACAGTACAATGAGCAGTTCTTC.

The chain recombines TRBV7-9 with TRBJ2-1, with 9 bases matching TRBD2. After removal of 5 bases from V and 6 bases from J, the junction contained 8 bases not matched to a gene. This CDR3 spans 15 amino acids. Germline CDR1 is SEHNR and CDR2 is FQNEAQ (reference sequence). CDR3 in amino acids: CASSRPGLATNEQFF. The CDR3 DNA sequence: TGTGCCAGCAGCCGTCCCGGACTAGCGACCAATGAGCAGTTCTTC. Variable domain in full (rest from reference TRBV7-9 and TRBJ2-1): DTGVSQNPRHKITKRGQNVTFRCDPISEHNRLYWYRQTLGQGPEFLTYFQNEAQLEKSRLLSDRFSAERPKGSFSTLEIQRTEQGDSAMYLCASSRPGLATNEQFFGPGTRLTVL.

The chain's CDR3 is CASSDSRDRGREQYF. The CDR3 DNA follows: TGTGCCAGCAGTGACTCCCGGGACAGGGGCCGCGAGCAGTACTTC. The chain links TRBV6-1 to TRBJ2-7; TRBD1 aligns across 10 bases. The germline gives CDR1 MNHNS, CDR2 SASEGT. This CDR3 has 15 amino acids. J lost 6 bases, V lost 3 bases, and 8 bases had no gene match.